The 5 T cell receptor beta chains below come from one sample, sequenced in a study of yellow fever vaccine responses in identical twins. TCRdb re-derived calls from the RT-PCR reads in MiXCR, one entry per CDR3 protein. The repertoire holds about 19,000 distinct CDR3 sequences, with around 70% as singletons. Material: T cells from blood (PBMCs), unsorted or a sorted subset (not recorded which), obtained before or after yellow fever vaccination (not recorded which). All receptors come from a woman younger than 35 who received the yellow fever vaccine.

This clonotype came up a few times. The chain couples TRBV28 to TRBJ1-2, with 7 bases lining up with TRBD1. This CDR3 contains 14 residues. Germline lookup yields CDR1 MDHEN and CDR2 SYDVKM. With 5 bases clipped from V and 4 bases from J, the junction kept 7 bases outside the gene matches. The CDR3 reads CASSPGTEPYGYTF. The DNA for the CDR3 is TGTGCCAGCAGTCCGGGGACAGAACCCTATGGCTACACCTTC.

Concerning this clonotype: Its ends do not fully match the called genes, so a read error is possible. V and J are TRBV29-1 and TRBJ2-1; D ambiguous. CDR3 size: 11 residues. Germline V gives CDR1 SQVTM, CDR2 ANQGSEA. The CDR3 is CSVEEYNEQFF. CDR3 in DNA: TGCAGCGTAGAAGAATACAATGAGCAGTTCTTC.

V and J are TRBV11-3 and TRBJ1-6; no firm D call. This CDR3 is 14 amino acids long. The germline V and J ends were trimmed by 0 bases and 12 bases, with 12 bases remaining between them. Germline CDR1 reads SGHNT; CDR2 reads YENEEA. The CDR3: CASSLDLTSGPLHF. The CDR3 bases are TGTGCCAGCAGCTTAGATCTCACGTCTGGACCCCTCCACTTT.

This clonotype was seen a few times. V gene TRBV6-1 combines with J gene TRBJ1-6; a possible D gene is TRBD1 (5 bases). CDR1 and CDR2 from the germline V gene are MNHNS and SASEGT. CDR3 length: 13 amino acids. Between the trimmed V and J ends, which lost 6 bases and 9 bases, there was a span of 12 bases. The CDR3 DNA follows: TGTGCCAGCAGACCACCCGGGGGTTCACCCCTCCACTTT. Translation: CASRPPGGSPLHF.

This rearrangement joins TRBV7-3 to TRBJ1-1; the D is unclear. Germline V CDR1 and CDR2: SGHTA, FQGTGA. V lost 5 bases, J lost 1 base, and 14 bases lay in between. The CDR3 covers 15 residues. The CDR3 bases are TGTGCCAGCAGCCCCCTTATAGCCGCGAACACTGAAGCTTTCTTT. This sequence encodes CASSPLIAANTEAFF.